Shown below are 23 T cell receptor beta chains from a single sample sequenced in a study of T cell responses to AZD1222 COVID-19 vaccine. The table came from immunoSEQ multiplex PCR; TCRdb's copy has only in-frame clones and leaves some out. Here the sample spans around 150,000 clones, less than 95% being singletons. The sequenced sample was peripheral blood, obtained 28 days after the second dose of the MenACWY control vaccine. The origin of the receptors is an adult who received the MenACWY meningococcal vaccine as a control.

V is TRBV28 and J is TRBJ1-5; 7 bases agree with TRBD1. The germline V gene has CDR1 MDHEN and CDR2 SYDVKM. The CDR3 loop spans 17 amino acids. The J segment lost 0 bases and the V segment lost 7 bases, leaving 12 bases of the junction unmatched. DNA of the CDR3: TGTGCCAGCACCTTCAAGGGGGCCTTTTATAGCAATCAGCCCCAGCATTTT. It codes for CASTFKGAFYSNQPQHF.

This rearrangement joins TRBV18 to TRBJ1-2; weak D call: TRBD1 (5 bases). With 2 bases removed from V and 12 bases from J, the gap between germline ends came to 19 bases. The CDR3 has 14 amino acids. The germline V gene encodes CDR1 KGHSH and CDR2 LQKENI. The CDR3 DNA reads TGTGCCAGCTCACCAGGATCCGGGGCAGGTTCGAACACCTTC. Its protein is CASSPGSGAGSNTF.

This clone was picked up one time. This chain links TRBV19 with TRBJ1-1; D is unclear. CDR3 size: 14 residues. V was shortened by 3 bases and J by 8 bases, with 16 bases between the two germline ends. Germline V gives CDR1 LNHDA, CDR2 SQIVND (reference sequence). CDR3 DNA sequence: TGTGCCAGTAGTATTCGGACGTCCTGGGCCGAAGCTTTCTTT. This translates into CASSIRTSWAEAFF.

This sequence joins TRBV2 and TRBJ1-5, with TRBD1 matching over 7 bases. Germline V gives CDR1 SNHLY, CDR2 FYNNEI. V shed 1 base, J shed 5 bases, and the junction held 8 bases outside the gene matches. This CDR3 is built from 16 residues. CDR3 sequence reads: CASSEGGGRVYQPQHF. The CDR3 coding sequence is TGTGCCAGCAGTGAAGGAGGGGGCAGGGTCTATCAGCCCCAGCATTTT.

This clone has just one count. The CDR3 is CASSSGDQPQHF. The CDR3 nucleotides are TGTGCCAGCAGCTCAGGGGATCAGCCCCAGCATTTT. J is TRBJ1-5 and V is TRBV12-3 or TRBV12-4; D possibly corresponds to TRBD1 (6 bases). The CDR3 consists of 12 residues. The V gene lost 6 bases and the J gene lost 5 bases, with 8 bases spanning the gap.

The J gene is TRBJ1-4, the V gene TRBV27, with 9 nucleotides matching TRBD1. The CDR3 consists of 15 residues. J lost 8 bases, V lost 5 bases, and 9 bases had no gene match. CDR1 MNHEY and CDR2 SMNVEV come from the germline V gene (reference sequence). The CDR3 region has the DNA TGTGCCAGCAGTCCCACAGGGGGCGCTGGGGAAAAACTGTTTTTT. Translated: CASSPTGGAGEKLFF.

V and J are TRBV11-3 and TRBJ1-3; D gene unclear. Per the germline V gene, CDR1 is SGHNT and CDR2 is YENEEA. The V end lost 8 bases, the J end lost 4 bases, and 9 bases lay between the germline ends. The CDR3 totals 12 residues. The CDR3 DNA sequence: TGTGCCAGCTCAACCGACGGAAACACCATATATTTT. It encodes CASSTDGNTIYF.

This sequence joins TRBV7-9 and TRBJ2-2; D call uncertain. Trimming took off 1 base at V and 4 bases at J, with 13 bases between the two ends. Looked up from germline, CDR1 is SEHNR and CDR2 is FQNEAQ (reference sequence). The CDR3 runs 16 residues. CDR3 nucleotide sequence: TGTGCCAGCAGCTTAGTTGTCCCCCGAGGCACCGGGGAGCTGTTTTTT. It translates to CASSLVVPRGTGELFF. Full variable domain (outside the CDR3, taken from reference TRBV7-9 and TRBJ2-2): DTGVSQNPRHKITKRGQNVTFRCDPISEHNRLYWYRQTLGQGPEFLTYFQNEAQLEKSRLLSDRFSAERPKGSFSTLEIQRTEQGDSAMYLCASSLVVPRGTGELFFGEGSRLTVL.

The V call is TRBV10-3, the J call TRBJ2-7; 7 positions agree with TRBD1. Germline lookup yields CDR1 ENHRY and CDR2 SYGVKD. V shed 0 bases and J 1 base; nucleotides not matched to a gene: 0. This CDR3 is built from 14 residues. The CDR3 nucleotides are TGTGCCATCAGTGAGTCGGGACAGTCCTACGAGCAGTACTTC. As protein: CAISESGQSYEQYF.

The chain uses TRBV30 and TRBJ2-2; D is possibly TRBD1 (6 bases). Germline V gene data show CDR1 as GTSNPN and CDR2 as SVGIG (reference sequence). Trimming pared 2 bases from V and 5 bases from J, leaving 9 bases between. CDR3 length: 13 residues. CDR3 protein: CAWSIQGTGELFF. The CDR3 region has the DNA TGTGCCTGGAGTATCCAGGGGACCGGGGAGCTGTTTTTT.

The chain uses TRBV7-2 and TRBJ1-2, with D possibly being TRBD1 (6 bases). This CDR3 region has 15 residues. V was cut by 2 bases and J by 0 bases, with 10 bases left in between. CDR1 and CDR2 (germline): SGHTA, FQGNSA. The CDR3 spells CASSLTTGPNYGYTF. As DNA, the CDR3 is TGTGCCAGCAGCTTAACCACAGGGCCTAACTATGGCTACACCTTC.

The V and J genes are TRBV5-6 and TRBJ2-5; 8 positions match TRBD2. Per the germline V gene, CDR1 is SGHDT and CDR2 is YYEEEE. This CDR3 has 14 residues. After removal of 4 bases from V and 5 bases from J, the junction contained 7 bases not matched to a gene. The CDR3 loop is CASSPGGREETQYF. CDR3 nucleotide sequence: TGTGCCAGCAGCCCGGGAGGGCGAGAGGAGACCCAGTACTTC. Combining the CDR3 with reference TRBV5-6 and TRBJ2-5 gives the whole variable domain DAGVTQSPTHLIKTRGQQVTLRCSPKSGHDTVSWYQQALGQGPQFIFQYYEEEERQRGNFPDRFSGHQFPNYSSELNVNALLLGDSALYLCASSPGGREETQYFGPGTRLLVL.

The rearrangement uses TRBV6-6 and TRBJ2-1; 11 positions match TRBD2. V was pared by 5 bases and J by 9 bases, with 12 bases of the junction left unmatched. Germline CDR1 MNHNY, CDR2 SVGAGI (reference sequence). The CDR3 runs 16 residues. CDR3 sequence reads: CASSGPGLAGGIEQFF. CDR3 DNA sequence: TGTGCCAGCAGTGGCCCGGGGCTAGCGGGAGGAATTGAGCAGTTCTTC.

The CDR3 loop is CAPAEIKAEANYGYTF. In DNA form, the CDR3 reads TGTGCTCCTGCGGAGATAAAGGCAGAAGCTAACTATGGCTACACCTTC. This chain uses TRBV7-9 with TRBJ1-2; D is undetermined. This CDR3 region has 16 residues. Germline CDR1 and CDR2: SEHNR and FQNEAQ (reference sequence).

The chain carries TRBV20-1 and TRBJ2-7, with 9 bases that match TRBD2. CDR3 length: 14 residues. Germline V gives CDR1 DFQATT, CDR2 SNEGSKA (reference sequence). V shed 3 bases, J shed 5 bases, and the junction held 8 bases outside the gene matches. The DNA for the CDR3 is TGCAGTGCTAGTGGGCTAGCGGGGATCCACGAGCAGTACTTC. Translated, it gives CSASGLAGIHEQYF.

The J gene is TRBJ1-2, the V gene TRBV28; D call uncertain. CDR1 and CDR2 from the germline V gene are MDHEN and SYDVKM. The length of the CDR3 is 15 residues. With 5 bases removed from V and 4 bases from J, the gap between germline ends came to 17 bases. The CDR3 DNA follows: TGTGCCAGCAGTCCGCCGACGGACGGTGGCTATGGCTACACCTTC. Its protein product is CASSPPTDGGYGYTF.

This chain uses TRBV7-9 with TRBJ2-4; D is possibly TRBD2 (9 bases). V lost 3 bases and J lost 6, with 27 bases in between. Looked up from germline, CDR1 is SEHNR and CDR2 is FQNEAQ (reference sequence). The CDR3 runs to 19 residues. CDR3 sequence: CASSLGQGATSGFSNIQYF. The CDR3, as DNA: TGTGCCAGCAGCTTGGGCCAGGGGGCCACTAGCGGGTTTTCAAACATTCAGTACTTC. Together with reference TRBV7-9 and TRBJ2-4, the CDR3 gives the full variable domain: DTGVSQNPRHKITKRGQNVTFRCDPISEHNRLYWYRQTLGQGPEFLTYFQNEAQLEKSRLLSDRFSAERPKGSFSTLEIQRTEQGDSAMYLCASSLGQGATSGFSNIQYFGAGTRLSVL.

This chain joins TRBV9 and TRBJ2-3; TRBD1 aligns across 10 bases. Looked up from germline, CDR1 is SGDLS and CDR2 is YYNGEE. Trimming took 3 bases from V and 2 from J; bases not matched to a gene: 9. The CDR3 is 17 residues long. CDR3 nucleotide sequence: TGTGCCAGCAGCGGACTGCCGGGACAGGGGCACACAGATACGCAGTATTTT. Amino acids: CASSGLPGQGHTDTQYF. The full variable domain, its missing parts supplied by reference TRBV9 and TRBJ2-3, is DSGVTQTPKHLITATGQRVTLRCSPRSGDLSVYWYQQSLDQGLQFLIQYYNGEERAKGNILERFSAQQFPDLHSELNLSSLELGDSALYFCASSGLPGQGHTDTQYFGPGTRLTVL.

This clone was seen a handful of times. The chain has TRBV6-5 and TRBJ1-4, with 7 bases matching TRBD1. This CDR3 region has 15 residues. With V trimmed by 10 bases and J by 3 bases, 11 bases remained unmatched. In germline, CDR1 is MNHEY, CDR2 SVGAGI. The CDR3 region is CATTRGGTANEKLFF. The CDR3 DNA sequence: TGTGCCACCACCCGAGGTGGGACAGCTAATGAAAAACTGTTTTTT.

The CDR3 protein is CASSPPGLAGEYEQYF. CDR3 sequence (DNA): TGTGCCAGCAGCCCTCCGGGACTAGCGGGGGAGTACGAGCAGTACTTC. J is TRBJ2-7 and V is TRBV7-9; 14 bases align to TRBD2. The V gene end was trimmed by 5 bases and the J gene end by 4 bases; junction bases not matched to a gene: 7. The CDR3 consists of 16 residues. Germline lookup yields CDR1 SEHNR and CDR2 FQNEAQ (reference sequence).

The table lists this clone with a count of one. The chain uses TRBV5-6 and TRBJ2-3; 8 bases align to TRBD2. CDR3 length: 18 amino acids. V lost 4 bases, J lost 1 base, and 14 bases stayed unmatched. Germline values: CDR1 SGHDT, CDR2 YYEEEE. The CDR3 is CASSEKLAANWGTDTQYF. In DNA, the CDR3 is TGTGCCAGCAGCGAGAAACTAGCGGCTAATTGGGGCACAGATACGCAGTATTTT.

The rearrangement uses TRBV11-2 and TRBJ2-7; 11 bases fit TRBD1. The CDR3 covers 15 residues. Germline loops: CDR1 SGHAT, CDR2 FQNNGV. The V gene end was trimmed by 5 bases and the J gene end by 2 bases; junction bases not matched to a gene: 5. For the CDR3, the DNA is TGTGCCAGCAGCAGTGGGACAGGGGGGACCTACGAGCAGTACTTC. Its translation is CASSSGTGGTYEQYF.

This rearrangement joins TRBV19 to TRBJ1-4; D perhaps matches TRBD1 (6 bases). CDR1 is LNHDA and CDR2 is SQIVND in the germline V gene (reference sequence). The CDR3 spans 13 residues. Trimming took 10 bases from V and 8 from J, leaving 17 bases between them. CDR3 loop: CATKMGAGEKLFF. Written as DNA, the CDR3 is TGTGCCACCAAAATGGGGGCGGGCGAAAAACTGTTTTTT. Variable domain in full (rest from reference TRBV19 and TRBJ1-4): DGGITQSPKYLFRKEGQNVTLSCEQNLNHDAMYWYRQDPGQGLRLIYYSQIVNDFQKGDIAEGYSVSREKKESFPLTVTSAQKNPTAFYLCATKMGAGEKLFFGSGTQLSVL.